This T cell receptor (beta chain) emerged from a study of blood T cell repertoires in COVID-19. For the study at large: Acute and convalescent COVID-19 samples came from the United States, Italy and Spain. Sources were T cells, B-cell-depleted T cells, or PBMCs; the material itself was cDNA or gDNA.

Looked up from germline, CDR1 is MNHEY and CDR2 is SVGEGT. Trimming took off 2 bases at V and 6 bases at J, with 11 bases between the two ends. The CDR3 runs 13 residues. Clones were sequenced by immunoSEQ multiplex PCR, and TCRdb holds only the in-frame ones, with some missing. Counted here are around 150,000 clones, less than 80% occurring once; the ten biggest clones make up 3.5% to 5.5%. This TCR was recovered from a woman older than 75 with active or convalescent COVID-19. Sequencing used peripheral blood. The J gene is TRBJ2-7, the V gene TRBV6-2 or TRBV6-3; TRBD1 might be the D (5 bases). Here the CDR3 reads CASSYVGQGEQYF. CDR3 nucleotides: TGTGCCAGCAGTTACGTGGGGCAGGGCGAGCAGTACTTC.